This is a list of T cell receptor beta chains from one sample in a study of blood T cell repertoires in COVID-19. Only in-frame clones appear in the TCRdb table, and some are missing; sequencing was by immunoSEQ multiplex PCR. Altogether some 400,000 clones are present, 90% being singletons, with the ten largest covering 6.5%. The sample taken for sequencing was peripheral blood. All receptors come from a young man with active or convalescent COVID-19. CDR3s include the opening cysteine and the closing phenylalanine or tryptophan. A D gene is named only where the DNA matches it firmly. A clone size is listed for some rows: how often the clone was seen (once, few, many), or a class if it is expanded.

clone_size	j_call	d_call	v_call	cdr3_nt	cdr3_aa
few	TRBJ1-5	NA	TRBV28	TGTGCCAGCAGTTTACGTGTAGGGGTAGTTGATCAGCCCCAGCATTTT	CASSLRVGVVDQPQHF
few	TRBJ1-3	NA	TRBV4-1	TGCGCCAGCAGCCAAGACTCACGGTACTCTGGAAACACCATATATTTT	CASSQDSRYSGNTIYF
NA	TRBJ1-2	NA	TRBV7-8	TGTGCCAGCAGCGATGATGCCGTGGGGGGGACCTATGGCTACACCTTC	CASSDDAVGGTYGYTF
NA	TRBJ2-7	NA	TRBV9	TGTGCCAGCAGCGGCGCGGGGAATTGGTACGAGCAGTACTTC	CASSGAGNWYEQYF
NA	TRBJ1-3	TRBD1	TRBV5-5	TGTGCCAGCAGCAAAATACAGGGGGATGGAAACACCATATATTTT	CASSKIQGDGNTIYF
NA	TRBJ1-1	TRBD1	TRBV7-9	TGTGCCAGCAGCTTAAGGGACAGGGAAGCTTTCTTT	CASSLRDREAFF
NA	TRBJ2-1	TRBD1	TRBV7-2	TGTGCCAGCAGTCGAACCTCGGGACAGGGTTATGAGCAGTTCTTC	CASSRTSGQGYEQFF
few	TRBJ2-7	NA	TRBV7-2	TGTGCCAGCAGTTATACGCAGGAAACCTCCTACGAGCAGTACTTC	CASSYTQETSYEQYF
NA	TRBJ1-6	TRBD1	TRBV9	TGTGCCAGCAGCGCGACAGGGGGGAATTCACCCCTCCACTTT	CASSATGGNSPLHF
NA	TRBJ2-6	NA	TRBV3-1/TRBV3-2	TGTGCCAGCAGCCAGGTCGGCTCTGGGGCCAACGTGCTGACTTTC	CASSQVGSGANVLTF
few	TRBJ1-2	NA	TRBV28	TGTGCCAGCAGTTTATTGGGCGGCTACACCTTC	CASSLLGGYTF
few	TRBJ1-1	TRBD1	TRBV28	TGTGCCAGCAGAACAACCGGGACAGTGAACACTGAAGCTTTCTTT	CASRTTGTVNTEAFF
NA	TRBJ1-3	TRBD1	TRBV3-1/TRBV3-2	TGTGCCAGCAGGGACAGGGGCTCTGGAAACACCATATATTTT	CASRDRGSGNTIYF
once	TRBJ1-5	TRBD1	TRBV7-8	TGTGCCAGCAGCTTTTTAGGGGGCCAGCCCCAGCATTTT	CASSFLGGQPQHF
NA	TRBJ2-3	NA	TRBV6-5	TGTGCCAGCAGTACACTAGCAAGTTCCACAGATACGCAGTATTTT	CASSTLASSTDTQYF
NA	TRBJ1-4	NA	TRBV7-2	TGTGCCAGCAGCTTGCGGGGGTGGGCAACTAATGAAAAACTGTTTTTT	CASSLRGWATNEKLFF
few	TRBJ1-2	NA	TRBV4-2	TGTGCCAGCACCCCGGGCAGGGTCAACCCCGTCTATGGCTACACCTTC	CASTPGRVNPVYGYTF